The entry that follows covers one T cell receptor (beta chain) sequence. Other DNA sequences within the sample encode an identical CDR3. Sequenced by immunoSEQ multiplex PCR; TCRdb stores in-frame clones only, minus some. The table has about 200,000 clones, about 90% seen once. This specimen comes from a study of blood T cell repertoires in COVID-19. Study-wide background: Samples representing acute and convalescent COVID-19 were sourced from the United States, Italy and Spain.

This CDR3 comprises 16 residues. The germline V gene encodes CDR1 SEHNR and CDR2 FQNEAQ (reference sequence). The trim removed 5 bases at V and 0 bases at J, leaving 4 bases unmatched. The gene calls are TRBV7-9 and TRBJ1-1, with TRBD1 identical over 12 bases. This receptor was taken from a woman under 30 who had recovered from COVID-19. Input material: PBMCs or T cells enriched from blood (not recorded which). The CDR3 protein is CASSPGTGGLNTEAFF. CDR3 nucleotides: TGTGCCAGCAGCCCTGGGACAGGGGGCCTGAACACTGAAGCTTTCTTT.